These T cell receptor beta chains were read from a single sample in a study of blood T cell repertoires in COVID-19. Using immunoSEQ multiplex PCR, the repertoire was profiled, and TCRdb retains in-frame clones only, with some absent. The sample lists about 300,000 clones, 70% to 90% occurring once. Sequencing was carried out using PBMCs or T cells enriched from blood (not recorded which). These receptors came from a woman between 18 and 29 years old who had recovered from COVID-19. CDR3s include the opening cysteine and the closing phenylalanine or tryptophan. Fields, in order: CDR3 protein, CDR3 DNA, V gene, D gene, clone size, J gene. D genes are given only for firm matches. Size is omitted from some rows. Given values are once, few, many or a class for expanded clones.

CASSLVEGAEQYF	TGTGCCAGCAGCTTAGTTGAGGGTGCCGAGCAGTACTTC	TRBV11-2	NA	few	TRBJ2-7
CASSPRVDQETQYF	TGTGCCAGCTCACCCCGAGTTGACCAAGAGACCCAGTACTTC	TRBV18	NA	NA	TRBJ2-5
CASSSGGANTEAFF	TGCGCCAGCAGCTCAGGGGGCGCGAACACTGAAGCTTTCTTT	TRBV5-1	TRBD1	NA	TRBJ1-1
CASSSDRAIGYTF	TGCGCCAGCAGCTCCGACAGGGCCATCGGCTACACCTTC	TRBV5-1	TRBD1	once	TRBJ1-2
CASRTGTGWYEQYF	TGTGCCAGCAGAACCGGGACAGGGTGGTACGAGCAGTACTTC	TRBV6-6	TRBD1	NA	TRBJ2-7
CASSPPGSNQPQHF	TGTGCCAGTAGCCCCCCGGGAAGCAATCAGCCCCAGCATTTT	TRBV19	NA	NA	TRBJ1-5
CASSQLFGGGLLNTEAFF	TGTGCCAGCAGCCAACTTTTCGGCGGGGGTCTCCTGAACACTGAAGCTTTCTTT	TRBV3-1/TRBV3-2	NA	NA	TRBJ1-1
CAISQYRAPRGYEQYF	TGTGCCATCAGTCAATACAGGGCCCCTCGGGGATACGAGCAGTACTTC	TRBV10-3	NA	once	TRBJ2-7
CASSLQDSGNTIYF	TGTGCCAGCAGTTTACAGGACTCTGGAAACACCATATATTTT	TRBV28	NA	once	TRBJ1-3
CASSQANRATGELFF	TGCGCCAGCAGCCAGGCAAACAGGGCAACCGGGGAGCTGTTTTTT	TRBV4-1	NA	few	TRBJ2-2
CASNREGGETQYF	TGTGCCAGCAACAGGGAAGGTGGGGAGACCCAGTACTTC	TRBV3-1/TRBV3-2	NA	once	TRBJ2-5
CASSLGDREYNEQFF	TGCGCCAGCAGCCTTGGGGACAGGGAATACAATGAGCAGTTCTTC	TRBV5-1	TRBD1	NA	TRBJ2-1
CASSLGLRVMNTEAFF	TGTGCCAGCAGCTTGGGTCTAAGAGTCATGAACACTGAAGCTTTCTTT	TRBV5-4	NA	once	TRBJ1-1
CASSFGQYDGYTF	TGTGCCAGCAGTTTTGGACAGTACGATGGCTACACCTTC	TRBV5-4	NA	NA	TRBJ1-2
CAISESNRLFYGYTF	TGTGCCATCAGTGAGTCGAACAGGCTCTTCTATGGCTACACCTTC	TRBV10-3	NA	NA	TRBJ1-2
CASSFGGSTDTQYF	TGTGCCAGCAGCTTCGGCGGGAGTACAGATACGCAGTATTTT	TRBV5-4	TRBD2	NA	TRBJ2-3
CASSTGNNSPLHF	TGTGCCAGCTCCACAGGGAATAATTCACCCCTCCACTTT	TRBV28	NA	NA	TRBJ1-6
CASTSSGQGYGYTF	TGTGCCAGCACCTCCTCGGGACAGGGCTATGGCTACACCTTC	TRBV28	TRBD1	few	TRBJ1-2
CASSAIWRDFGELFF	TGTGCCAGCAGCGCGATATGGAGGGACTTCGGGGAGCTGTTTTTT	TRBV4-2	NA	NA	TRBJ2-2
CASSMTGGSYNEQFF	TGTGCCAGTAGTATGACAGGGGGGTCCTACAATGAGCAGTTCTTC	TRBV19	TRBD1	once	TRBJ2-1
CASSFSGGNAEAFF	TGTGCCAGCAGTTTTTCAGGGGGCAACGCTGAAGCTTTCTTT	TRBV27	TRBD1	NA	TRBJ1-1
CATSPGGDYGYTF	TGTGCCACCTCCCCCGGGGGTGACTATGGCTACACCTTC	TRBV18	NA	NA	TRBJ1-2
CASSPQNEQFF	TGTGCCAGCAGCCCCCAGAATGAGCAGTTCTTC	TRBV7-6	NA	NA	TRBJ2-1
CASSPPWPSDNYGYTF	TGTGCCAGCAGCCCTCCCTGGCCAAGTGATAACTATGGCTACACCTTC	TRBV7-2	NA	NA	TRBJ1-2
CASSVGVSYNSPLHF	TGTGCCAGCAGCGTGGGCGTTTCCTATAATTCACCCCTCCACTTT	TRBV9	NA	NA	TRBJ1-6
CASSQGAGTGANVLTF	TGTGCCAGCAGCCAAGGGGCGGGGACCGGGGCCAACGTCCTGACTTTC	TRBV3-1/TRBV3-2	NA	NA	TRBJ2-6
CASSPRQGAHYGYTF	TGTGCCAGCTCACCACGACAGGGAGCCCACTATGGCTACACCTTC	TRBV18	TRBD1	NA	TRBJ1-2
CASSQPAGGATDTQYF	TGTGCCAGCAGCCAACCAGCGGGCGGGGCCACAGATACGCAGTATTTT	TRBV3-1/TRBV3-2	NA	NA	TRBJ2-3
CACQDTYSGNTIYF	TGTGCCTGCCAGGACACCTACTCTGGAAACACCATATATTTT	TRBV30	NA	NA	TRBJ1-3
CAISDGTGNTEAFF	TGTGCCATCAGTGACGGGACAGGGAACACTGAAGCTTTCTTT	TRBV10-3	TRBD1	NA	TRBJ1-1
CASSFPRTGELFF	TGTGCCAGCAGCTTCCCCCGTACCGGGGAGCTGTTTTTT	TRBV11-3	NA	NA	TRBJ2-2
CASSSRGTLNEKLFF	TGTGCCAGCAGTTCCAGGGGCACCCTTAATGAAAAACTGTTTTTT	TRBV27	NA	NA	TRBJ1-4
CASRPTAAYNSPLHF	TGTGCCAGCAGACCGACAGCCGCCTATAATTCACCCCTCCACTTT	TRBV2	NA	once	TRBJ1-6
CASGLKGRDRGPYNSPLHF	TGTGCTAGTGGTTTGAAAGGCCGGGACAGGGGGCCTTATAATTCACCCCTCCACTTT	TRBV12-5	TRBD1	few	TRBJ1-6
CASSHWTFSLDAAETQYF	TGTGCCAGCAGCCACTGGACATTTTCCCTTGACGCTGCGGAGACCCAGTACTTC	TRBV3-1/TRBV3-2	NA	NA	TRBJ2-5
CAIGGGGMNTEAFF	TGTGCCATCGGGGGTGGAGGCATGAACACTGAAGCTTTCTTT	TRBV27	NA	once	TRBJ1-1
CASSSIAGLTYNEQFF	TGTGCCAGCAGCTCCATAGCGGGTCTTACCTACAATGAGCAGTTCTTC	TRBV5-6	TRBD2	NA	TRBJ2-1
CAWDRHTYGYTF	TGTGCCTGGGACAGGCATACCTATGGCTACACCTTC	TRBV30	NA	NA	TRBJ1-2
CASSPRTQGQGAGEAFF	TGTGCCAGCAGCCCACGTACCCAGGGACAGGGGGCAGGAGAAGCTTTCTTT	TRBV7-9	TRBD1	NA	TRBJ1-1
CASSQAHGGTQYF	TGTGCCAGTAGCCAGGCCCATGGAGGTACGCAGTATTTT	TRBV19	NA	once	TRBJ2-3
CSVDTGREKLFF	TGCAGCGTTGATACAGGAAGGGAAAAACTGTTTTTT	TRBV29-1	NA	NA	TRBJ1-4
CASSPAGGYEQYF	TGTGCCAGCTCACCGGCGGGGGGATACGAGCAGTACTTC	TRBV18	TRBD2	NA	TRBJ2-7
CASSQVLPGGTDTQYF	TGTGCCAGCAGCCAAGTTCTTCCGGGGGGCACAGATACGCAGTATTTT	TRBV4-2	NA	NA	TRBJ2-3
CASSLLTGGSGNTIYF	TGTGCCAGCAGTTTATTAACCGGGGGCTCTGGAAACACCATATATTTT	TRBV28	NA	NA	TRBJ1-3
CASSPHPGQGARGYTF	TGTGCCAGCAGTCCTCACCCGGGACAGGGGGCGCGGGGCTACACCTTC	TRBV28	TRBD1	NA	TRBJ1-2
CASSKGGASYPGELFF	TGTGCCAGCAGCAAAGGCGGGGCTAGCTACCCCGGGGAGCTGTTTTTT	TRBV5-8	NA	NA	TRBJ2-2
CASSFDTLNTEAFF	TGTGCCAGCAGCTTCGACACCTTGAACACTGAAGCTTTCTTT	TRBV7-2	NA	once	TRBJ1-1
CASSGLDPSYEQYF	TGTGCCAGCAGCGGACTAGACCCTTCCTACGAGCAGTACTTC	TRBV9	NA	NA	TRBJ2-7